Included here is one T cell receptor (beta chain) sequence, with context. The authors' processing: Amplification of reference gene primers was used by the study to estimate nucleated cell counts. Clones were sequenced by immunoSEQ multiplex PCR, and TCRdb holds only the in-frame ones, with some missing. D and trimming were read from the DNA, whereas the V and J calls and clone size are those reported in that table. The sample carries roughly 250,000 clones, more than 75% recorded once. CDR3 length: 16 amino acids. The germline V gene has CDR1 KGHSH and CDR2 LQKENI. Trimming left V 2 bases short and J 1 base short, with 12 bases between. The entry originates in a study of blood T cell repertoires in COVID-19. Overall study: Sites in the United States, Italy and Spain provided acute and convalescent COVID-19 samples. PBMCs, B-cell-depleted T cells, or T cells provided the cDNA or gDNA that made up the material.

The V call is TRBV18, the J call TRBJ1-5, with D unresolved. The sequenced sample was peripheral blood. The TCR sequence derives from a woman aged 45-65 years with acute or convalescent COVID-19. The CDR3 DNA sequence: TGTGCCAGCTCACCAGCGGGGTCAGGAAGCAATCAGCCCCAGCATTTT. Translated, it gives CASSPAGSGSNQPQHF.